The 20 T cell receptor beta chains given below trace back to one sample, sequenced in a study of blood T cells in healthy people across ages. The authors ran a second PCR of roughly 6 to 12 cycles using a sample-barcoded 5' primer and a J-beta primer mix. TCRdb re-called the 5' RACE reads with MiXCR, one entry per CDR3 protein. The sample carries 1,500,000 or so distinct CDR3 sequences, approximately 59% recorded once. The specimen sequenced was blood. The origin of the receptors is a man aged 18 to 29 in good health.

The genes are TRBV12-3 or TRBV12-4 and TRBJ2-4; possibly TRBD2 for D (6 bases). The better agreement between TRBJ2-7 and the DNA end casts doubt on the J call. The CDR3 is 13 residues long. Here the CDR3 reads CANTVAGGYEQYF. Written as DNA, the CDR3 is TGTGCCAACACCGTAGCTGGAGGGTACGAGCAGTACTTC.

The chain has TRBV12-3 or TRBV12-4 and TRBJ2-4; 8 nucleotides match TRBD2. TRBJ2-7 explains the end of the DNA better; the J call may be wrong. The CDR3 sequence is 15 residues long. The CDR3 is CASSDIAGKGHEQYF. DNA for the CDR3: TGTGCCAGCAGCGACATAGCGGGAAAGGGCCACGAGCAGTACTTC.

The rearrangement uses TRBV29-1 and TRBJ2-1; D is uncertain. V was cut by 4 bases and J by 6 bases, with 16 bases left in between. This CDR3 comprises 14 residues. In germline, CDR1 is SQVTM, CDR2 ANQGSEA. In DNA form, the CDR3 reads TGCAGCGTTGCCTTTACTTACCTTGCCAATGAGCAGTTCTTC. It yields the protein CSVAFTYLANEQFF.

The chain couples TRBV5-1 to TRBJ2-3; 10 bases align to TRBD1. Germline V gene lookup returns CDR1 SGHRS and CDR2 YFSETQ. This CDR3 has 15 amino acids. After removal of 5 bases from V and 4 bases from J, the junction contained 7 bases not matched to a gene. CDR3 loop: CASSGDRGFSDTQYF. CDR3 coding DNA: TGCGCCAGCAGTGGGGACAGGGGTTTCTCAGATACGCAGTATTTT.

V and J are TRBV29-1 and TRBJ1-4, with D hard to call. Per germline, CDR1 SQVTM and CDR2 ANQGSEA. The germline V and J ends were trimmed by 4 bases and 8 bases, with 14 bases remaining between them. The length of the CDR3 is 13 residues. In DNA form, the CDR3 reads TGCAGCGTTGTTGCGGTGGGCGAGGAAAAACTGTTTTTT. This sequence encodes CSVVAVGEEKLFF.

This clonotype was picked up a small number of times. CDR3 nucleotides: TGTGCCAGCAGCCCTCTAACCTACGAGCAGTACTTC. Encoded protein: CASSPLTYEQYF. The rearrangement uses TRBV7-9 and TRBJ2-7, with unresolved D. Germline V gene data show CDR1 as SEHNR and CDR2 as FQNEAQ (reference sequence). V was shortened by 5 bases and J by 2 bases, with 7 bases between the two germline ends. The CDR3 runs 12 residues. Based on the CDR3 plus reference TRBV7-9 and TRBJ2-7, the full variable domain is DTGVSQNPRHKITKRGQNVTFRCDPISEHNRLYWYRQTLGQGPEFLTYFQNEAQLEKSRLLSDRFSAERPKGSFSTLEIQRTEQGDSAMYLCASSPLTYEQYFGPGTRLTVT.

CDR3 residues: CASSLSTGLQETQYF. CDR3 sequence (DNA): TGTGCCAGCAGCTTGTCTACAGGGTTGCAAGAGACCCAGTACTTC. The genes are TRBV7-6 and TRBJ2-5; a weak D match, TRBD1 (6 bases). CDR1 and CDR2 from the germline V gene are SGHVS and FNYEAQ. V was clipped by 3 bases and J by 2 bases, with 13 bases between them. This CDR3 comprises 15 residues.

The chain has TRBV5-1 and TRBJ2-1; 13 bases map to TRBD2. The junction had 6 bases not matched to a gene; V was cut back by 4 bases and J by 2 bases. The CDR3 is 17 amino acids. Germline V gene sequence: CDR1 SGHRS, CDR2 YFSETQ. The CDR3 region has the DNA TGCGCCAGCAGCGCTCGGACTAGCGGGGGCCCCTACAATGAGCAGTTCTTC. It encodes CASSARTSGGPYNEQFF.

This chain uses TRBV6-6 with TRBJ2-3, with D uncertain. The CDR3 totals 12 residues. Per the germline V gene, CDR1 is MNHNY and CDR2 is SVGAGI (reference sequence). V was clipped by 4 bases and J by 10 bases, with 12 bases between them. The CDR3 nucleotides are TGTGCCAGCAGTTCACAAGTCATAGCGCAGTATTTT. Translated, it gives CASSSQVIAQYF.

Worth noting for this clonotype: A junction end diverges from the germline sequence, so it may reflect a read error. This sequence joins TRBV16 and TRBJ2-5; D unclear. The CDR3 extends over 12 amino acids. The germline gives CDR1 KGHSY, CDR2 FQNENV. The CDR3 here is CAGSQVFPPQYF. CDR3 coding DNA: TGTGCCGGCAGCCAAGTTTTCCCGCCCCAGTACTTC.

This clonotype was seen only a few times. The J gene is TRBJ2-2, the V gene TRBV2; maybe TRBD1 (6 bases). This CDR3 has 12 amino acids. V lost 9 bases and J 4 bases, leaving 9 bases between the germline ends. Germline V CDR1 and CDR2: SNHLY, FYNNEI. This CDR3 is CARTRGTGELFF. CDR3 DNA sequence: TGTGCCAGGACCAGGGGCACCGGGGAGCTGTTTTTT.

In DNA form, the CDR3 reads TGTGCCAGCGGTCAAGGGGTGGACTTTTATGCAGATACGCAGTATTTT. Its protein is CASGQGVDFYADTQYF. The chain combines TRBV27 with TRBJ2-3; perhaps D is TRBD1 or TRBD2 (5 bases each). Trimming cost V 8 bases and J 4 bases, with 22 bases left between them. The CDR3 consists of 16 residues. The V gene's germline CDR1 is MNHEY and CDR2 SMNVEV (reference sequence).

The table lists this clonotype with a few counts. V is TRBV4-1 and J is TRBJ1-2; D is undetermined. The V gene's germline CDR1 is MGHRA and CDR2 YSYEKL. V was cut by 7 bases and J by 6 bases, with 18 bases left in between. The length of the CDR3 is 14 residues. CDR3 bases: TGCGCCAGCAAAAGCCCGGGTCAGATGAATGGCTACACCTTC. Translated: CASKSPGQMNGYTF.

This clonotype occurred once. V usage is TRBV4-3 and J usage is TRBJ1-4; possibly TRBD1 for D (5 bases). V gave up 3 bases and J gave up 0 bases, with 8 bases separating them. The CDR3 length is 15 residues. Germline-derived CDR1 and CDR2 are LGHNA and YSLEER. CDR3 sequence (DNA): TGCGCCAGCAGCCACGCACAGGCAACTAATGAAAAACTGTTTTTT. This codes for CASSHAQATNEKLFF.

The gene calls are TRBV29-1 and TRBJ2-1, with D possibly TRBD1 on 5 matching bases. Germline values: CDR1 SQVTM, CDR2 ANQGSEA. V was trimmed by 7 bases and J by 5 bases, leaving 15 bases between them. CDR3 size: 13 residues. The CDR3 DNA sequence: TGCAGCGCAGGGAAGGTCCTGGACAATGAGCAGTTCTTC. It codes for CSAGKVLDNEQFF.

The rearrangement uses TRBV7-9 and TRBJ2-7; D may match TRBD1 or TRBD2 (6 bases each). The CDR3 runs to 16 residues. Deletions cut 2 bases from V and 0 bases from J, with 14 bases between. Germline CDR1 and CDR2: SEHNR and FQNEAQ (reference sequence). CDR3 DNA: TGTGCCAGCAGCTTATTTTCGGGGGCAAGCTCCTACGAGCAGTACTTC. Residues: CASSLFSGASSYEQYF.

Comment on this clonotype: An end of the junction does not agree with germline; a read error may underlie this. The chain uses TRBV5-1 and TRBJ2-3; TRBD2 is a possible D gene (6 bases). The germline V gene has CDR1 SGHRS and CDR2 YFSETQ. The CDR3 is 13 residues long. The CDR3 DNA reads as TGTGCCAGCAGCTGGGGACTTACAGATACGCAGTATTTT. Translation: CASSWGLTDTQYF.

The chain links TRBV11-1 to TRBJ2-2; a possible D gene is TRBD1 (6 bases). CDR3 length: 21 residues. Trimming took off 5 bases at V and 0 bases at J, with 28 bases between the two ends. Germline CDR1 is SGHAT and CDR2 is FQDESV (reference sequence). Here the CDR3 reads CASSPTSGGVDGTPNTGELFF. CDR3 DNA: TGTGCCAGCAGCCCAACCAGTGGGGGAGTGGACGGGACACCGAACACCGGGGAGCTGTTTTTT. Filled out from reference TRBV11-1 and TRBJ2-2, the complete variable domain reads EAEVAQSPRYKITEKSQAVAFWCDPISGHATLYWYRQILGQGPELLVQFQDESVVDDSQLPKDRFSAERLKGVDSTLKIQPAELGDSAMYLCASSPTSGGVDGTPNTGELFFGEGSRLTVL.

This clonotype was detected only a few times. The CDR3 sequence: CSVTSSWDSGANVLTF. Written as DNA, the CDR3 is TGCAGCGTCACATCGTCGTGGGACTCTGGGGCCAACGTCCTGACTTTC. The chain links TRBV29-1 to TRBJ2-6; D call uncertain. Germline V CDR1 and CDR2: SQVTM, ANQGSEA. With 6 bases removed from V and 0 bases from J, the gap between germline ends came to 15 bases. The CDR3 is 16 amino acids.

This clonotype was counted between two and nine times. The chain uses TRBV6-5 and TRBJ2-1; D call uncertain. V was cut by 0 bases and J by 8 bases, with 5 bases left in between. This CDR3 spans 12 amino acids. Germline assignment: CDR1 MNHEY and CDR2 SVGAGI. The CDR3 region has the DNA TGTGCCAGCAGTTACTCGATAGATGAGCAGTTCTTC. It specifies CASSYSIDEQFF.